This passage covers 31 T cell receptor beta chains from one sample sequenced in a study of blood T cell repertoires in COVID-19. Assay used: immunoSEQ multiplex PCR; TCRdb lists only in-frame clones, some missing. The profile shows roughly 170,000 clones, 79% of them singletons. What was sequenced was peripheral blood. The receptors were sampled from an older woman with COVID-19, enrolled during active disease.

This clone has more than one count but fewer than ten. This chain uses TRBV20-1 with TRBJ2-2; D gene uncertain. CDR3 size: 13 residues. Germline values: CDR1 DFQATT, CDR2 SNEGSKA (reference sequence). V was pared by 3 bases and J by 4 bases, with 9 bases between. This CDR3 reads CSASQTATGELFF. CDR3 nucleotide sequence: TGCAGTGCTAGTCAAACAGCCACCGGGGAGCTGTTTTTT.

The chain recombines TRBV3-1 (or the pseudogene TRBV3-2) with TRBJ1-4, with 8 bases fitting TRBD1. Trimming at V came to 1 base and at J to 1 base, leaving 5 bases not matched to a gene. CDR1 is LGHDT, CDR2 YNNKEL, per germline (reference sequence). The CDR3 runs to 17 residues. For the CDR3, the DNA is TGTGCCAGCAGCCAAGGATACAGGGGGTTAACTAATGAAAAACTGTTTTTT. Encoded protein: CASSQGYRGLTNEKLFF.

The genes are TRBV7-9 and TRBJ2-5; D uncertain. The V end lost 5 bases, the J end lost 4 bases, and 11 bases lay between the germline ends. The CDR3 consists of 13 residues. The germline gives CDR1 SEHNR, CDR2 FQNEAQ (reference sequence). CDR3 sequence (DNA): TGTGCCAGCAGCCCCGGCAGGTTAGAGACCCAGTACTTC. Translating it yields CASSPGRLETQYF.

The V and J genes are TRBV21-1 and TRBJ2-7; TRBD1, the table's D call, was not compared with the DNA. TRBV21-1 counts as a pseudogene. The length of the CDR3 is 13 residues. In nucleotides, the CDR3 is TGTGCCAGCAGCAAAGGGGGCCCCCAGGAGCAGTACGTC. This sequence encodes CASSKGGPQEQYV.

The chain uses TRBV9 and TRBJ2-2, with a weak D call TRBD2 (7 bases). V shed 4 bases and J shed 5 bases, with 15 bases lying between them. The CDR3 spans 15 residues. From germline, CDR1 is SGDLS and CDR2 YYNGEE. The CDR3 loop reads CASSRGGPLTGELFF. DNA of the CDR3: TGTGCCAGCAGCAGGGGGGGACCCCTAACCGGGGAGCTGTTTTTT. The variable domain in full, completed from reference TRBV9 and TRBJ2-2, reads DSGVTQTPKHLITATGQRVTLRCSPRSGDLSVYWYQQSLDQGLQFLIQYYNGEERAKGNILERFSAQQFPDLHSELNLSSLELGDSALYFCASSRGGPLTGELFFGEGSRLTVL.

The chain has TRBV3-1 (or the pseudogene TRBV3-2) and TRBJ1-2, with 8 bases aligning to TRBD1. Germline V CDR1 and CDR2: LGHDT, YNNKEL (reference sequence). The ends lost 4 bases at V and 4 bases at J; junction bases unmatched: 5. CDR3 length equals 14 residues. The CDR3 region has the DNA TGTGCCAGCAGCCGACAGGGGCGTTTCTATGGCTACACCTTC. This encodes CASSRQGRFYGYTF.

This clone was observed a handful of times. V and J are TRBV4-1 and TRBJ1-1, with D uncertain. Trimming took 0 bases from V and 1 from J, leaving 9 bases between them. Germline V lookup: CDR1 MGHRA, CDR2 YSYEKL. This CDR3 has 15 residues. The CDR3 DNA reads as TGCGCCAGCAGCCAAGATGAGCGCTCGAACACTGAAGCTTTCTTT. Translating it yields CASSQDERSNTEAFF.

V usage is TRBV6-1 and J usage is TRBJ2-7; D is unresolved. From germline, CDR1 is MNHNS and CDR2 SASEGT. Trimming took 3 bases from V and 3 from J, leaving 6 bases between them. CDR3 length equals 12 residues. The CDR3 DNA is TGTGCCAGCAGTGAGGTCGGCTACGAGCAGTACGTC. This encodes CASSEVGYEQYV.

The chain recombines TRBV19 with TRBJ2-1; 9 bases match TRBD1. This CDR3 is built from 13 residues. Trimming cost V 10 bases and J 10 bases; bases outside gene matches: 11. Per germline, CDR1 LNHDA and CDR2 SQIVND (reference sequence). CDR3 protein: CATGRDRAYEQFF. CDR3 DNA: TGTGCCACCGGCCGGGACAGGGCTTACGAGCAGTTCTTC.

The chain combines TRBV20-1 with TRBJ1-1; D gene uncertain. The V gene lost 6 bases and the J gene lost 10 bases, with 15 bases spanning the gap. The V gene's germline CDR1 is DFQATT and CDR2 SNEGSKA (reference sequence). CDR3 length equals 11 residues. The CDR3, as DNA: TGCAGTGCCGCGCGGGGAAGCGGAGCTTTCTTT. This codes for CSAARGSGAFF.

To note about this clone: Other DNA sequences in this specimen translate into the identical CDR3. In DNA form, the CDR3 reads TGTGCCAGCAGTTCTCCGAATCAGCCCCAGCATTTT. Protein: CASSSPNQPQHF. J is TRBJ1-5 and V is TRBV28; D is ambiguous. V lost 4 bases and J 4 bases, leaving 5 bases between the germline ends. Germline V gives CDR1 MDHEN, CDR2 SYDVKM. The CDR3 is made up of 12 amino acids.

The CDR3: CASSPRWQGGQETQYF. The CDR3 bases are TGTGCCAGCAGCCCCCGATGGCAGGGAGGTCAAGAGACCCAGTACTTC. This sequence joins TRBV5-5 and TRBJ2-5; possible D gene TRBD2, 6 bases. Germline loops: CDR1 SGHKS, CDR2 YYEKEE (reference sequence). With 4 bases removed from V and 2 bases from J, the gap between germline ends came to 18 bases. The CDR3 spans 16 residues.

The chain carries TRBV11-1 and TRBJ2-2, with a tentative D call TRBD2 (6 bases). CDR1 and CDR2 from the germline V gene are SGHAT and FQDESV (reference sequence). CDR3 length: 16 residues. Deletions cut 4 bases from V and 5 bases from J, with 17 bases between. The CDR3 region is CASSSGVWGETGELFF. The CDR3 nucleotides read TGTGCCAGCAGCTCGGGAGTCTGGGGCGAAACCGGGGAGCTGTTTTTT.

The chain couples TRBV6-1 to TRBJ1-2, with TRBD1 identical over 7 bases. CDR3 length: 14 amino acids. After removal of 1 base from V and 5 bases from J, the junction contained 4 bases not matched to a gene. Germline CDR1 reads MNHNS; CDR2 reads SASEGT. The DNA of the CDR3 is TGTGCCAGCAGTGAAGAGGGGACAGTGTATGGCTACACCTTC. This codes for CASSEEGTVYGYTF.

The chain carries TRBV14 and TRBJ1-2; the D gene is possibly TRBD1 (5 bases). Per the germline V gene, CDR1 is SGHDN and CDR2 is FVKESK. V gave up 0 bases and J gave up 7 bases, with 9 bases separating them. The CDR3 has 13 residues. DNA for the CDR3: TGTGCCAGCAGCCAAGATCTAGGGGTTGGCTACACCTTC. It translates to CASSQDLGVGYTF.

The chain uses TRBV29-1 and TRBJ1-2; weak D call: TRBD1 (6 bases). V dropped 4 bases and J dropped 1 base, with 10 bases sitting between them. This CDR3 has 13 amino acids. The V gene's germline CDR1 is SQVTM and CDR2 ANQGSEA. CDR3 DNA: TGCAGCGTTGGGCAGGGGCTTAACTATGGCTACACCTTC. This translates into CSVGQGLNYGYTF.

V usage is TRBV28 and J usage is TRBJ2-5; D remains ambiguous. The CDR3 length is 11 residues. Germline CDR1 and CDR2: MDHEN and SYDVKM. V was trimmed by 2 bases and J by 5 bases, leaving 3 bases between them. Here the CDR3 reads CASSLQETQYF. The CDR3 DNA sequence: TGTGCCAGCAGTTTACAGGAGACCCAGTACTTC.

CDR3 in amino acids: CVSRGQLEQFF. CDR3 sequence (DNA): TGTGTCTCCAGGGGACAGCTTGAGCAGTTCTTC. The V and J genes are TRBV28 and TRBJ2-1; TRBD1 matches 7 bases. Germline CDR1 MDHEN, CDR2 SYDVKM. The CDR3 loop spans 11 amino acids.

The chain employs TRBV3-1 (or the pseudogene TRBV3-2) and TRBJ2-3, with D possibly TRBD1 on 6 matching bases. Trimming took off 0 bases at V and 3 bases at J, with 16 bases between the two ends. There are 17 residues in the CDR3. From germline, CDR1 is LGHDT and CDR2 YNNKEL (reference sequence). The CDR3 DNA sequence: TGTGCCAGCAGCCAAGATCCCGGCCGGACAGAGACAGATACGCAGTATTTT. It codes for CASSQDPGRTETDTQYF.

This sequence joins TRBV28 and TRBJ2-7; possible D gene TRBD2, 5 bases. This CDR3 has 14 residues. The germline CDR1 and CDR2 sequences are MDHEN and SYDVKM. The ends were cut back, 5 bases at V and 6 bases at J, with 17 bases in the middle. CDR3 sequence reads: CASSPRPGSGEQYF. The DNA for the CDR3 is TGTGCCAGCAGTCCCCGCCCGGGATCTGGCGAGCAGTACTTC.

The CDR3 DNA is TGTGCCAGTAGTTTCAGGGCCACCTCTATGAACACTGAAGCTTTCTTT. Translation gives CASSFRATSMNTEAFF. J is TRBJ1-1 and V is TRBV19; perhaps TRBD1 as D (5 bases). Germline V gene data show CDR1 as LNHDA and CDR2 as SQIVND (reference sequence). The V and J ends lost 5 bases and 0 bases respectively, with 16 bases between them. CDR3 size: 16 residues.

The chain couples TRBV19 to TRBJ2-1; 7 bases are shared with TRBD2. The length of the CDR3 is 16 residues. Trimming at V came to 1 base and at J to 3 bases, leaving 6 bases not matched to a gene. Germline V lookup: CDR1 LNHDA, CDR2 SQIVND (reference sequence). The CDR3 reads CASSIVSLADYNEQFF. As DNA, the CDR3 is TGTGCCAGTAGTATAGTGAGTCTAGCGGACTACAATGAGCAGTTCTTC.

The chain combines TRBV5-1 with TRBJ1-1; the match to TRBD1 covers 10 bases. Germline-derived CDR1 and CDR2 are SGHRS and YFSETQ. V was clipped by 4 bases and J by 5 bases; unmatched bases: 8. The CDR3 has 15 amino acids. In DNA, the CDR3 is TGCGCCAGCAGCCGGGACAGGGGTTACTTAACTGAAGCTTTCTTT. Protein product: CASSRDRGYLTEAFF.

V and J are TRBV28 and TRBJ1-1, with D unclear. The CDR3 is made up of 15 amino acids. The germline gives CDR1 MDHEN, CDR2 SYDVKM. Deletions cut 7 bases from V and 3 bases from J, with 18 bases between. The CDR3 DNA reads TGTGCCAGCATACCTCTTCAGCGCGGTCACACTGAAGCTTTCTTT. Its translation is CASIPLQRGHTEAFF.

The count of this clone is one. V usage is TRBV18 and J usage is TRBJ1-6; 8 nucleotides agree with TRBD1. CDR1 KGHSH and CDR2 LQKENI come from the germline V gene. V lost 3 bases, J lost 6 bases, and 4 bases stayed unmatched. This CDR3 is built from 15 residues. CDR3 in DNA: TGTGCCAGCTCACCGGGACAGGCCCTTAATTCACCCCTCCACTTT. Translated, it gives CASSPGQALNSPLHF.

The chain couples TRBV5-1 to TRBJ2-1, with 12 bases identical to TRBD2. CDR3 length: 16 amino acids. With V trimmed by 4 bases and J by 5 bases, 7 bases remained unmatched. Germline CDR1 reads SGHRS; CDR2 reads YFSETQ. CDR3 DNA: TGCGCCAGCAGCGTAACTAGCGGGAGGCCCCACAATGAGCAGTTCTTC. Its protein is CASSVTSGRPHNEQFF.

This chain joins TRBV9 and TRBJ2-2; the D is unclear. Germline CDR1 and CDR2: SGDLS and YYNGEE. V dropped 0 bases and J dropped 6 bases, with 6 bases sitting between them. The CDR3 contains 13 residues. CDR3 region: CASSVVLSGELFF. The CDR3 nucleotides are TGTGCCAGCAGCGTAGTCCTATCCGGGGAGCTGTTTTTT.

The gene calls are TRBV9 and TRBJ2-5; tentatively, D is TRBD2 (6 bases). V lost 0 bases and J lost 2, with 20 bases in between. This CDR3 spans 18 amino acids. CDR1 SGDLS and CDR2 YYNGEE come from the germline V gene. The CDR3 nucleotides are TGTGCCAGCAGCGTAGCTATCCCCGGGGTAGCGGCACAAGAGACCCAGTACTTC. This codes for CASSVAIPGVAAQETQYF. Looking up the rest from reference TRBV9 and TRBJ2-5 gives the full variable domain: DSGVTQTPKHLITATGQRVTLRCSPRSGDLSVYWYQQSLDQGLQFLIQYYNGEERAKGNILERFSAQQFPDLHSELNLSSLELGDSALYFCASSVAIPGVAAQETQYFGPGTRLLVL.

This clone showed up just a few times. V is TRBV12-5 and J is TRBJ2-7; a possible D gene is TRBD1 (5 bases). The CDR3 is 18 residues long. Between the trimmed V and J ends, which lost 5 bases and 2 bases, there was a span of 25 bases. CDR1 is LGHNT, CDR2 FRNRAP, per germline. The CDR3 here is CASGTPPKTGDTAYEQYV. The CDR3 nucleotides are TGTGCTAGTGGTACGCCGCCGAAAACAGGTGATACGGCCTACGAGCAGTACGTC.

This chain connects TRBV2 to TRBJ1-2; TRBD1 is a possible D gene (6 bases). V was pared by 2 bases and J by 0 bases, with 16 bases between. Germline V lookup: CDR1 SNHLY, CDR2 FYNNEI. This CDR3 is built from 17 residues. CDR3 loop: CASSEYGGRMANYGYTF. The CDR3 region has the DNA TGTGCCAGCAGTGAATACGGGGGGCGGATGGCTAACTATGGCTACACCTTC.

The chain joins TRBV30 to TRBJ2-7, with D tentatively TRBD2 (6 bases). This CDR3 is 12 amino acids long. Germline V gives CDR1 GTSNPN, CDR2 SVGIG (reference sequence). V was cut by 8 bases and J by 4 bases, with 15 bases left in between. The CDR3 DNA reads as TGTGCCGGCCGGGGGAGAGATTACGAGCAGTACTTC. This gives the protein CAGRGRDYEQYF. The full variable domain, its missing parts supplied by reference TRBV30 and TRBJ2-7, is SQTIHQWPATLVQPVGSPLSLECTVEGTSNPNLYWYRQAAGRGLQLLFYSVGIGQISSEVPQNLSASRPQDRQFILSSKKLLLSDSGFYLCAGRGRDYEQYFGPGTRLTVT.